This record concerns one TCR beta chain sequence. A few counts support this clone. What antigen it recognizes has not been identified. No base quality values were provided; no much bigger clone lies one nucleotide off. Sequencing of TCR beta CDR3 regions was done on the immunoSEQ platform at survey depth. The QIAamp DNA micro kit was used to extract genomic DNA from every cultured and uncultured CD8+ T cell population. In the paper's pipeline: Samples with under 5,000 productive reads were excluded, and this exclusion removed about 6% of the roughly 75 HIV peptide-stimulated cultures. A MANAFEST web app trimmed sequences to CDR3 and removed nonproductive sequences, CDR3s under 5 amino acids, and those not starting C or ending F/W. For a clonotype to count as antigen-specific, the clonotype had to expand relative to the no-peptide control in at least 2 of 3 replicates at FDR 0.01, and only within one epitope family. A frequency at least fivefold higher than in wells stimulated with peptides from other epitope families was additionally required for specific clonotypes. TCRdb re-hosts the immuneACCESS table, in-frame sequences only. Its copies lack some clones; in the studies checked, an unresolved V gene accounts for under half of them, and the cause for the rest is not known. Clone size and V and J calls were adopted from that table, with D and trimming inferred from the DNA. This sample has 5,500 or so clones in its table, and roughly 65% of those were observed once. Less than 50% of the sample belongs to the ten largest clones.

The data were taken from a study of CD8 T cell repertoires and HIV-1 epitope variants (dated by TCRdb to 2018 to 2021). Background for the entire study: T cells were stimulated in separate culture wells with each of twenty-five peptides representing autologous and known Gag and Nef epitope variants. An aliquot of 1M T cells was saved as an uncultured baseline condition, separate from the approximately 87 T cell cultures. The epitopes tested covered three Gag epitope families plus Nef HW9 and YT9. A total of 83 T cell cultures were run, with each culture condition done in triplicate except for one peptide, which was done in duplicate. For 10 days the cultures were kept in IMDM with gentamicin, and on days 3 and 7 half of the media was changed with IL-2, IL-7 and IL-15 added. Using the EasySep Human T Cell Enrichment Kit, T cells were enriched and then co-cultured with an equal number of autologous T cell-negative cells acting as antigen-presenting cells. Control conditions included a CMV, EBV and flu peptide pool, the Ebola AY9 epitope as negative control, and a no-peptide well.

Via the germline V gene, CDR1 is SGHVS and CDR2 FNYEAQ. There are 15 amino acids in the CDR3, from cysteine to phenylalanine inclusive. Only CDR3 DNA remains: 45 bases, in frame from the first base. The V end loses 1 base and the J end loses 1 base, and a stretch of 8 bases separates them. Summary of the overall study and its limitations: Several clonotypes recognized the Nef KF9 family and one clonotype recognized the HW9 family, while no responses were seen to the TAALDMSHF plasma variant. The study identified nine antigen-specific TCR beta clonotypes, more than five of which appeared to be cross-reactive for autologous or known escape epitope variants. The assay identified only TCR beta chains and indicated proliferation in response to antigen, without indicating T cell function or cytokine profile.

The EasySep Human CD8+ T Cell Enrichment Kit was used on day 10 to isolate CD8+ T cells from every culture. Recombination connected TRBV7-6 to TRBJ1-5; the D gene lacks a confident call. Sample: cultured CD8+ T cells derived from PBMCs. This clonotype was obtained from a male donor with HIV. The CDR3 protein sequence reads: CASSLGGGSNQPQHF. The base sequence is TGTGCCAGCAGCTTAGGGGGTGGGAGCAATCAGCCCCAGCATTTT.